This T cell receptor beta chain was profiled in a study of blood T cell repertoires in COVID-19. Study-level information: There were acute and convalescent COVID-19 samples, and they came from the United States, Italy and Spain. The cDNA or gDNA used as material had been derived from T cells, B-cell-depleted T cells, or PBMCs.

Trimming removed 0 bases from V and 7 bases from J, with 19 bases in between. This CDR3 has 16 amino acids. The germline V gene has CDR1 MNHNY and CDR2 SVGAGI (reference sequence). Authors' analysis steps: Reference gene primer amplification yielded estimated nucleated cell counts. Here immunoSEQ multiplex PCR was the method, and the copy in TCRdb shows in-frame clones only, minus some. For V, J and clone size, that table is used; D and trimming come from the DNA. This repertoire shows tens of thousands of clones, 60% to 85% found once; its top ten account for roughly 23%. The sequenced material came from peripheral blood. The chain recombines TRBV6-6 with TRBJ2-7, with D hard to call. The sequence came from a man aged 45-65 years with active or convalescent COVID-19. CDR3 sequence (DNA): TGTGCCAGCAGTTACTCGAAAGAAAATCCTAGGTGGGAGCAGTACTTC. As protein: CASSYSKENPRWEQYF.